This T cell receptor beta chain was profiled in a study of siplizumab effects on memory and regulatory T cells. The data were produced by immunoSEQ multiplex PCR, yet TCRdb's version contains in-frame clones alone and is incomplete. The table shows 85,000 to 130,000 clones, with about 95% occurring only once. Study-level findings and limits: Suppressive activity of Tregs proliferating in siplizumab cultures remained unconfirmed. Unstimulated subsets accounted for the mapping of only a minor share of the clones that were alloreactive. Siplizumab gave mappable alloreactive CD4+ clones an average Treg-derived fraction of about 72%, against around 27% in controls. Naive T cells looked more diverse than memory cells, and they looked like major contributors to the alloresponse.

A remark on this clone: The antigen is undetermined.

The length of the CDR3 is 16 residues. Germline V gives CDR1 MNHNS, CDR2 SASEGT. J was trimmed by 3 bases and V by 1 base; bases with no gene match: 6. Source material: Tregs sorted from blood. The receptor was derived from a human donor in good health. The chain couples TRBV6-1 to TRBJ1-3; TRBD1 aligns across 7 bases. The CDR3 sequence is CASSEVFRGYGNTIYF. The CDR3 nucleotides read TGTGCCAGCAGTGAAGTCTTCAGGGGGTATGGAAACACCATATATTTT.